These T cell receptor beta chains were read from a single sample in a study of blood T cell repertoires in COVID-19. Method: immunoSEQ multiplex PCR; TCRdb's copy keeps in-frame clones and lacks some. The profile shows 40,000 to 50,000 clones, around four fifths of them singletons. Sequenced sample: peripheral blood. All receptors come from a man in his forties or fifties with active COVID-19. Each CDR3 is given with its conserved first and last residue. Fields, in order: clone size, V gene, D gene, J gene, CDR3 protein, CDR3 DNA. A D gene is named only where the DNA matches it firmly. The listing skips clone size in some rows; elsewhere it reads once, few, many or a size class.

-	TRBV13	TRBD2	TRBJ2-7	CASSLGLAGVAYEQYF	TGTGCCAGCAGCTTGGGACTAGCGGGAGTCGCCTACGAGCAGTACTTC
-	TRBV9	-	TRBJ1-5	CASSVGQLNQPQHF	TGTGCCAGCAGCGTTGGGCAGCTTAATCAGCCCCAGCATTTT
-	TRBV10-3	TRBD1	TRBJ1-1	CAISLTGTNTEAFF	TGTGCCATCAGTTTGACAGGGACAAACACTGAAGCTTTCTTT
-	TRBV15	-	TRBJ2-1	CATSPSGHATYNEQFF	TGTGCCACCAGCCCGTCGGGACACGCTACCTACAATGAGCAGTTCTTC
-	TRBV5-4	-	TRBJ1-1	CASSPPGPRRDTEAFF	TGTGCCAGCAGCCCTCCGGGCCCTAGGAGGGACACTGAAGCTTTCTTT
-	TRBV6-5	-	TRBJ2-7	CASSYRQGNDEQYF	TGTGCCAGCAGTTACAGGCAGGGTAACGACGAGCAGTACTTC
-	TRBV11-2	TRBD1	TRBJ2-7	CASSTLRGQGVHEQYF	TGTGCCAGCAGCACCCTACGGGGACAGGGGGTTCACGAGCAGTACTTC
-	TRBV12-5	-	TRBJ1-3	CASGRGNTIYF	TGTGCTAGTGGTCGTGGAAACACCATATATTTT
-	TRBV7-6	-	TRBJ2-3	CASSWGGAGTDTQYF	TGTGCCAGCAGCTGGGGGGGGGCAGGCACAGATACGCAGTATTTT
-	TRBV19	-	TRBJ2-6	CASSIVLSGANVLTF	TGTGCCAGTAGTATAGTTTTATCTGGGGCCAACGTCCTGACTTTC
-	TRBV18	-	TRBJ1-1	CASSLRPIGDTEAFF	TGTGCCAGCTCACTCAGGCCCATCGGGGACACTGAAGCTTTCTTT
-	TRBV19	-	TRBJ2-1	CASSMTPPGDNEQFF	TGTGCCAGTAGTATGACTCCGCCGGGTGACAATGAGCAGTTCTTC
-	TRBV11-3	-	TRBJ2-5	CASSLGVGALQETQYF	TGTGCCAGCAGCTTAGGTGTGGGGGCACTTCAAGAGACCCAGTACTTC
-	TRBV19	TRBD1	TRBJ1-5	CASRGTVYSNQPQHF	TGTGCCAGTAGAGGGACAGTTTATAGCAATCAGCCCCAGCATTTT
-	TRBV4-3	TRBD1	TRBJ2-2	CASSLSGTGTGELFF	TGCGCCAGCAGCCTATCCGGGACAGGGACCGGGGAGCTGTTTTTT
-	TRBV19	TRBD1	TRBJ2-7	CASSPRQGAGEQYF	TGTGCCAGTAGTCCCCGACAGGGGGCGGGGGAGCAGTACTTC
-	TRBV5-1	-	TRBJ1-2	CASKGQEGYGYTF	TGCGCCAGCAAAGGGCAGGAGGGCTATGGCTACACCTTC
-	TRBV7-2	TRBD1	TRBJ2-2	CASSTRGGTGVPGELFF	TGTGCCAGCAGTACAAGGGGAGGGACAGGGGTCCCCGGGGAGCTGTTTTTT
-	TRBV7-2	-	TRBJ1-2	CASSLALWGGGQSGYTF	TGTGCCAGCAGCTTAGCGCTTTGGGGGGGAGGACAGAGTGGCTACACCTTC
-	TRBV28	-	TRBJ2-1	CASSFWRATPPEQFF	TGTGCCAGCAGTTTTTGGCGGGCTACCCCTCCTGAGCAGTTCTTC
-	TRBV5-1	-	TRBJ2-5	CASSLGHLGETQYF	TGCGCCAGCAGCCTAGGACACTTGGGAGAGACCCAGTACTTC
-	TRBV27	-	TRBJ2-2	CASSLAVGSPGELFF	TGTGCCAGCAGTTTAGCCGTTGGCTCGCCAGGGGAGCTGTTTTTT
-	TRBV9	-	TRBJ2-2	CASSLFSEPGELFF	TGTGCCAGCAGCCTTTTCTCGGAGCCCGGGGAGCTGTTTTTT
-	TRBV7-2	-	TRBJ1-1	CASSLADGGVTEAFF	TGTGCCAGCAGCTTAGCCGACGGGGGGGTAACTGAAGCTTTCTTT
-	TRBV5-8	-	TRBJ2-3	CASSLRQGTDTQYF	TGTGCCAGCAGCTTGCGGCAGGGGACAGATACGCAGTATTTT
-	TRBV11-3	-	TRBJ2-3	CASSLEQVGTDTQYF	TGTGCCAGCAGCTTAGAGCAGGTTGGGACAGATACGCAGTATTTT
-	TRBV18	-	TRBJ1-1	CASSFAGRLTEAFF	TGTGCCAGCTCATTCGCAGGAAGGTTGACTGAAGCTTTCTTT
-	TRBV5-4	TRBD2	TRBJ2-1	CASSWPPSGGVSNEQFF	TGTGCCAGCAGCTGGCCCCCGAGCGGGGGGGTGAGTAATGAGCAGTTCTTC
-	TRBV5-6	TRBD2	TRBJ2-3	CASSLRSLAGGDTQYF	TGTGCCAGCAGCTTGAGGTCCCTAGCGGGAGGAGATACGCAGTATTTT
once	TRBV9	TRBD2	TRBJ2-5	CASSGPGRGETQYF	TGTGCCAGCAGCGGGCCCGGGAGGGGGGAGACCCAGTACTTC
-	TRBV4-2	-	TRBJ1-5	CASSQEAGNNQPQHF	TGTGCCAGCAGCCAAGAGGCAGGGAACAATCAGCCCCAGCATTTT
-	TRBV6-5	-	TRBJ2-3	CASRARDTDTQYF	TGTGCCAGCAGGGCCCGGGACACAGATACGCAGTATTTT
-	TRBV19	TRBD1	TRBJ2-5	CASTQRKTDRAGETQYF	TGTGCCAGTACTCAACGCAAAACCGACAGGGCAGGGGAGACCCAGTACTTC
-	TRBV2	-	TRBJ1-1	CASSVIQGNTEAFF	TGTGCCAGCAGTGTTATACAGGGGAACACTGAAGCTTTCTTT
-	TRBV6-4	-	TRBJ1-6	CASSDDNNSPLHF	TGTGCCAGCAGTGACGACAATAATTCACCCCTCCACTTT
-	TRBV6-6	-	TRBJ1-5	CASSPGRRYNQPQHF	TGTGCCAGCAGCCCCGGACGGAGGTACAATCAGCCCCAGCATTTT
-	TRBV6-2/TRBV6-3	-	TRBJ1-2	CASSYSGSLDYGYTF	TGTGCCAGCAGTTACAGCGGGTCGTTAGACTATGGCTACACCTTC
-	TRBV5-1	-	TRBJ2-2	CASSLGPGRGTGELFF	TGCGCCAGCAGCTTGGGCCCGGGTCGTGGCACCGGGGAGCTGTTTTTT
-	TRBV23-1	-	TRBJ2-5	CASRDCYWEETQYF	TGCGCCAGCAGGGACTGCTACTGGGAAGAGACCCAGTACTTC
-	TRBV10-3	-	TRBJ2-1	CAISEFSDTNEQFF	TGTGCCATCAGTGAGTTTTCGGACACCAATGAGCAGTTCTTC
once	TRBV11-3	-	TRBJ1-2	CASPAHGRGMDGYTF	TGTGCCAGCCCAGCCCACGGCAGGGGAATGGATGGCTACACCTTC
-	TRBV29-1	TRBD1	TRBJ2-7	CSVEGQGYPYEQYF	TGCAGCGTTGAAGGACAGGGCTACCCCTACGAGCAGTACTTC
-	TRBV4-1	-	TRBJ2-1	CASSQGRQRGLKNEQFF	TGCGCCAGCAGCCAAGGACGCCAGAGGGGACTGAAAAATGAGCAGTTCTTC
-	TRBV9	TRBD1	TRBJ1-5	CASGTGTGFQPQHF	TGTGCCAGCGGAACCGGGACAGGGTTTCAGCCCCAGCATTTT
-	TRBV5-1	TRBD1	TRBJ2-2	CASSIQGAGTGELFF	TGCGCCAGCAGTATCCAGGGGGCAGGAACCGGGGAGCTGTTTTTT
-	TRBV10-3	TRBD2	TRBJ2-1	CAITASGKNNEQFF	TGTGCCATCACTGCTAGCGGGAAAAACAATGAGCAGTTCTTC
-	TRBV3-1/TRBV3-2	TRBD1	TRBJ1-6	CASSASRGLNSPLHF	TGTGCCAGCAGCGCCTCCAGGGGGCTAAATTCACCCCTCCACTTT
-	TRBV7-3	-	TRBJ2-7	CASSQGPGRGELYEQYF	TGTGCCAGCAGCCAGGGGCCGGGCAGGGGAGAGCTCTACGAGCAGTACTTC
-	TRBV9	-	TRBJ1-2	CASSVGSGLYGYTF	TGTGCCAGCAGCGTAGGGTCAGGGCTCTATGGCTACACCTTC
-	TRBV4-2	TRBD2	TRBJ2-1	CASSQGDTVAGVNEQFF	TGTGCCAGCAGCCAAGGGGATACGGTAGCGGGAGTCAATGAGCAGTTCTTC